This T cell receptor (beta chain) stems from a study of blood T cell repertoires in COVID-19 (dated by TCRdb to about 2020). Turning to the overall study: Samples from collaborators originated in the United States, Italy and Spain and spanned both the acute and convalescent phases of COVID-19. The material from the prospective study consisted of cDNA or gDNA derived from T cells, B-cell-depleted T cells, or PBMCs. The dataset comprised deeply sampled blood TCRbeta repertoires from subjects exposed to, actively infected with, or recovered from COVID-19. The repertoires were released in a freely available public database intended as a resource for research on the immune response to SARS-CoV-2. The samples were drawn from the first 160 participants of the ongoing ImmuneRACE study and from more than 1,000 subjects provided by 6 global collaborators. Nearly every sample came with metadata listing a de-identified subject ID, COVID-19 status, age in years and sex. Where HLA class I and class II types were available, the types were taken from metadata supplied by the sample provider, not from assay-based typing. Here is what the overall study found, with its caveats: Clinical and demographic metadata were provided uncurated, with the amount varying by source and participant.

The germline V end is reduced by 8 bases and the J end by 6 bases; junction bases left unmatched: 17. The CDR3 spans 18 residues, from the cysteine through the phenylalanine. Of the read, only the CDR3 DNA is kept; its 54 bases are in frame from base 1. The germline V gene encodes CDR1 MNHEY and CDR2 SMNVEV (reference sequence). The collaborating institutions used their own protocols to collect whole blood in K2EDTA tubes. For TCRbeta analysis, collaborators shipped samples in one of three forms: frozen whole blood, isolated PBMCs, or DNA extracted from either of those sample types. The immunoSEQ Assay, a bias-controlled multiplex PCR, was used to amplify TCRbeta CDR3 regions from genomic DNA. In the source study's methods: The number of nucleated cells in each sample was estimated by amplification of reference gene primers within the assay. To quantify the absolute abundance of each unique TCRbeta CDR3 rearrangement, sequence reads were collapsed and filtered. For each sample, productive Simpson clonality was calculated as the square root of Simpson's diversity index across productive rearrangements. Here the immuneACCESS table is served through TCRdb, limited to in-frame sequences with V and J called. Missing clones are a known gap in these copies; in checked studies unresolved V genes cover under half, and the rest lacks a known reason. D and trimming come from the DNA, and the V and J calls and clone size come from that table. The sample table shows more than 150,000 clones, and 75% to 90% are seen once. The ten largest clonotypes hold roughly 14% of the sample.

About this clone: The antigen it binds to is not known. Base-call qualities are not available, and no considerably larger clone is one nucleotide away.

The rearrangement combines TRBV27 with TRBJ1-6, with 9 bases in between that match TRBD1. The TCR comes from a woman aged 40 to 50 with acute or convalescent COVID-19. The material sequenced was peripheral blood. For the CDR3, the sequence is CASCWTGERYICNSPLHF. The nucleotide sequence reads as follows: TGTGCCAGCTGTTGGACAGGGGAGAGGTATATTTGTAATTCACCCCTCCACTTT.